This T cell receptor (beta chain) was obtained from a study of T cell responses to AZD1222 COVID-19 vaccine. Study findings and constraints: There were mostly white British donors and more females than males, and clonal diversity was possibly underestimated.

Concerning this clone itself: Its antigen is still unknown.

Method: immunoSEQ multiplex PCR; TCRdb's copy keeps in-frame clones and lacks some. Of about 88,000 clones detected, about nine tenths appear once; the ten largest clones hold approximately 5%. The CDR3 has 15 amino acids. The trim removed 4 bases at V and 8 bases at J, leaving 11 bases unmatched. Per the germline V gene, CDR1 is SGHRS and CDR2 is YFSETQ. V usage is TRBV5-1 and J usage is TRBJ1-4, with 7 bases aligning to TRBD1. This material consisted of peripheral blood, taken 28 days after the second AZD1222 dose. This clonotype originated in an adult who received the AZD1222 COVID-19 vaccine. This CDR3 is CASSLRTGGGEKLFF. CDR3 nucleotides: TGCGCCAGCAGCCTAAGGACAGGAGGGGGGGAAAAACTGTTTTTT.